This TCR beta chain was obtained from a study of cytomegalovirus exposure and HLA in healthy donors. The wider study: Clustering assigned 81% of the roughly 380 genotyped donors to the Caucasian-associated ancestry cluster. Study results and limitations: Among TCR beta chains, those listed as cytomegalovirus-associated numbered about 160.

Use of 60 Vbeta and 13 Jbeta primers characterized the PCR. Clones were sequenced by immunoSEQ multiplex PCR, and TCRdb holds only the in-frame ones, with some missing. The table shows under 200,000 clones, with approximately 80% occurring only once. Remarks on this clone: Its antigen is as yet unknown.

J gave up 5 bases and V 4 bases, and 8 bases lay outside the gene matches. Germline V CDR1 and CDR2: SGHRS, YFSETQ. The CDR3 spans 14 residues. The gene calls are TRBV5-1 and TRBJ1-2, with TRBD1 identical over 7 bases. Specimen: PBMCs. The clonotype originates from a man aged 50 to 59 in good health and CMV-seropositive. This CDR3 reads CASSPSGTVYGYTF. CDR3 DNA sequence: TGCGCCAGCAGCCCATCCGGGACAGTTTATGGCTACACCTTC.